The clone carrying this T cell receptor (beta chain) was seen ten or more times. This specimen comes from a study of human T cells and chemical hapten exposure. The wider study: There were per-sample TCR yield variations, arising mainly from small pooled library volume differences.

Time point: patch test 1, 2 weeks after DPC sensitization. Treatment denoted: therapeutic diphenylcyclopropenone sensitization with weekly scalp DPC. Blood was collected ahead of every patch test applied. The CDR3 covers 12 residues. Germline loops: CDR1 MDHEN, CDR2 SYDVKM. Trimming left V 6 bases short and J 6 bases short, with 9 bases between. TCRdb itself ran the RACE reads through MiXCR, one entry per CDR3 protein. The table has 370,000 or so distinct CDR3 sequences, 4.8% seen once. The sequence was collected from a woman aged 50 to 65 with alopecia areata. Some clones in this sample may be carry-over from other donors' samples. The chain joins TRBV28 to TRBJ2-4; no clear D. The sequencing used whole blood, collected in connection with sensitization to the hapten diphenylcyclopropenone (DPC). CDR3 sequence reads: CASRDPGNIQYF. In DNA, the CDR3 is TGTGCCAGCAGAGATCCAGGAAACATTCAGTACTTC.